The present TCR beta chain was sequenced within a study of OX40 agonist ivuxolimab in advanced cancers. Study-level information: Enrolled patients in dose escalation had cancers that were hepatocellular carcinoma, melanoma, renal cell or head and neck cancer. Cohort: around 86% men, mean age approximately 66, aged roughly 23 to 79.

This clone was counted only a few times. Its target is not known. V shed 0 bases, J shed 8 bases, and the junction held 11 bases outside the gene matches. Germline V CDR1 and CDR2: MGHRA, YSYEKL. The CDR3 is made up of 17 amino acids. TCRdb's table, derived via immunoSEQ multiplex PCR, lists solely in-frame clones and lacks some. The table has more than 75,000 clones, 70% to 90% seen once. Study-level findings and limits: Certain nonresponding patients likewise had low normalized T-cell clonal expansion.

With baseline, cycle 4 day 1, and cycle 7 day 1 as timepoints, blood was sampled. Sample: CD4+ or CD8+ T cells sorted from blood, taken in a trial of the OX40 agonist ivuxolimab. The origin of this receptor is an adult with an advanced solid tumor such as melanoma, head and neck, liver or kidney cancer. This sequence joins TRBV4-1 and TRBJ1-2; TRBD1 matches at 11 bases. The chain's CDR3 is CASSQDWGQGGIRGYTF. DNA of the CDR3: TGCGCCAGCAGCCAAGATTGGGGACAGGGGGGGATAAGGGGCTACACCTTC.